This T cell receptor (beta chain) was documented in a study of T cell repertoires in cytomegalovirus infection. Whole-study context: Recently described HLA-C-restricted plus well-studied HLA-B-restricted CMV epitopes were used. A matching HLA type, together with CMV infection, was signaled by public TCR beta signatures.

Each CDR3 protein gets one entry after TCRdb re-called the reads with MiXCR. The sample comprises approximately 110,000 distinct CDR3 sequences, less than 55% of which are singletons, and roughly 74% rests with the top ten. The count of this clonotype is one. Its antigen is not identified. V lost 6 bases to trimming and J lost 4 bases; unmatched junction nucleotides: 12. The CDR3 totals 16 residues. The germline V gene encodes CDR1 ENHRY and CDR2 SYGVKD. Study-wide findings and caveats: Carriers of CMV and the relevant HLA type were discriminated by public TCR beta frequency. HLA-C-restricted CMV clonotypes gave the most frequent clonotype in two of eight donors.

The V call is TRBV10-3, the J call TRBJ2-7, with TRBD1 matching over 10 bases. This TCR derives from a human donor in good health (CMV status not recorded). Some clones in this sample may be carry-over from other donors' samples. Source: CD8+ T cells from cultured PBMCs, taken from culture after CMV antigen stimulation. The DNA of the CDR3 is TGTGCCATCAGCGGGATCGAGGACAGGGGGTTTTACGAGCAGTACTTC. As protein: CAISGIEDRGFYEQYF.